The 16 T cell receptor beta chains given below trace back to one sample, sequenced in a study of control samples from healthy donors and cancer patients. Clones were sequenced by immunoSEQ multiplex PCR, and TCRdb holds only the in-frame ones, with some missing. This sample has about 110,000 clones, with roughly four fifths found just once. The sample was blood. These receptors were obtained from a man in his late teens or twenties in good health.

The chain has TRBV28 and TRBJ2-7; D call uncertain. CDR3 length: 11 residues. Germline V gene sequence: CDR1 MDHEN, CDR2 SYDVKM. This chain's CDR3 is CATGSPYEQYF. For the CDR3, the DNA is TGTGCTACCGGGTCGCCTTACGAGCAGTACTTC.

This chain joins TRBV2 and TRBJ2-7, with D perhaps matching TRBD2 (6 bases). The germline CDR1 and CDR2 sequences are SNHLY and FYNNEI. The V end lost 8 bases, the J end lost 4 bases, and 21 bases lay between the germline ends. There are 15 residues in the CDR3. The CDR3 bases are TGTGCCAGCGAGCGGGCGTGGCGGGGAGCATACGAGCAGTACTTC. The encoded protein is CASERAWRGAYEQYF.

The chain has TRBV7-2 and TRBJ1-1, with 7 bases that match TRBD1. Germline-derived CDR1 and CDR2 are SGHTA and FQGNSA. This CDR3 spans 13 amino acids. The junction had 5 bases not matched to a gene; V was cut back by 5 bases and J by 5 bases. CDR3 in amino acids: CASSATGWTEAFF. The CDR3 DNA follows: TGTGCCAGCAGCGCGACAGGGTGGACTGAAGCTTTCTTT.

Only one count was recorded for this clone. The chain joins TRBV28 to TRBJ1-1; D is uncertain. V lost 1 base and J 2 bases, leaving 5 bases between the germline ends. The CDR3 contains 13 residues. From germline, CDR1 is MDHEN and CDR2 SYDVKM. The CDR3 loop is CASSLSSNTEAFF. CDR3 DNA: TGTGCCAGCAGTTTATCCTCTAACACTGAAGCTTTCTTT.

The CDR3 is CASSLPAPGPETQYF. In nucleotides, the CDR3 is TGTGCCAGCAGCCTACCAGCACCAGGGCCAGAGACCCAGTACTTC. This chain connects TRBV3-1 (or the pseudogene TRBV3-2) to TRBJ2-5; maybe TRBD1 (5 bases). This CDR3 comprises 15 residues. V was trimmed by 4 bases and J by 4 bases, leaving 16 bases between them. Germline CDR1 reads LGHDT; CDR2 reads YNNKEL (reference sequence).

This sequence joins TRBV24-1 and TRBJ1-5, with TRBD1 as a possible D gene (5 bases). Germline V gives CDR1 KGHDR, CDR2 SFDVKD. V lost 3 bases and J 5 bases, leaving 10 bases between the germline ends. This CDR3 comprises 14 residues. CDR3 sequence (DNA): TGTGCCACCAGTGATCCGGGACGGGATCAGCCCCAGCATTTT. Translation gives CATSDPGRDQPQHF.

V and J are TRBV2 and TRBJ2-3; weak D call: TRBD1 (7 bases). Trimming took off 3 bases at V and 14 bases at J, with 21 bases between the two ends. The CDR3 contains 14 residues. The germline gives CDR1 SNHLY, CDR2 FYNNEI. The CDR3 sequence is CASSDRMEGARWYF. The CDR3 coding sequence is TGTGCCAGCAGTGATAGGATGGAGGGGGCGCGGTGGTATTTT.

Turning to this clone: One junction end does not reproduce the germline sequence, and a read error may be involved. The chain has TRBV3-1 (or the pseudogene TRBV3-2) and TRBJ2-7, with 7 bases lining up with TRBD2. CDR1 and CDR2 from the germline V gene are LGHDT and YNNKEL (reference sequence). There are 13 residues in the CDR3. The CDR3 nucleotides read TGTGCCAGCAGCCAAGACCCAGCGGGGATTCCGGGCTTC. Translating it yields CASSQDPAGIPGF.

The chain has TRBV30 and TRBJ1-6; D ambiguous. Trimming took off 0 bases at V and 4 bases at J, with 10 bases between the two ends. Germline loops: CDR1 GTSNPN, CDR2 SVGIG (reference sequence). The CDR3 has 15 amino acids. The CDR3 DNA sequence: TGTGCCTGGAGTGTACAAGGCGGATATAATTCACCCCTCCACTTT. It specifies CAWSVQGGYNSPLHF.

The chain is built from TRBV9 and TRBJ1-2; 9 nucleotides line up with TRBD1. Losses at the gene ends were 3 bases for V and 2 bases for J; bases not matched to a gene: 8. The CDR3 covers 16 residues. CDR1 and CDR2 (germline): SGDLS, YYNGEE. CDR3 sequence (DNA): TGTGCCAGCAGCGGCTTAAAACAGGGGGCGAACTATGGCTACACCTTC. Translated: CASSGLKQGANYGYTF.

The chain has TRBV7-2 and TRBJ2-7; TRBD2 matches at 16 bases. Germline V gene sequence: CDR1 SGHTA, CDR2 FQGNSA. The CDR3 is made up of 17 amino acids. J lost 3 bases, V lost 4 bases, and 6 bases had no gene match. CDR3 DNA: TGTGCCAGCAGCTCCGGGACTAGCGGGGGGGCAATCTACGAGCAGTACTTC. Translation gives CASSSGTSGGAIYEQYF. Looking up the rest from reference TRBV7-2 and TRBJ2-7 gives the full variable domain: GAGVSQSPSNKVTEKGKDVELRCDPISGHTALYWYRQSLGQGLEFLIYFQGNSAPDKSGLPSDRFSAERTGGSVSTLTIQRTQQEDSAVYLCASSSGTSGGAIYEQYFGPGTRLTVT.

This clone was observed once. The V call is TRBV9, the J call TRBJ2-3, with 10 bases aligning to TRBD2. Germline lookup yields CDR1 SGDLS and CDR2 YYNGEE. The CDR3 spans 16 residues. The V segment lost 3 bases and the J segment 3 bases; nucleotides outside the gene matches: 7. CDR3 nucleotide sequence: TGTGCCAGCAGCGCCCGAATTAGCGGGGGGACAGATACGCAGTATTTT. Translation: CASSARISGGTDTQYF.

The chain carries TRBV7-2 and TRBJ2-7, with TRBD2 matching over 8 bases. The trim removed 4 bases at V and 3 bases at J, leaving 2 bases unmatched. CDR3 length: 13 residues. Looked up from germline, CDR1 is SGHTA and CDR2 is FQGNSA. CDR3 nucleotides: TGTGCCAGCAGCTCGGGACTAGACTACGAGCAGTACTTC. Protein product: CASSSGLDYEQYF.

The chain couples TRBV5-5 to TRBJ1-1, with 9 bases matching TRBD1. Germline loops: CDR1 SGHKS, CDR2 YYEKEE (reference sequence). There are 14 residues in the CDR3. The V gene end was trimmed by 5 bases and the J gene end by 6 bases; junction bases not matched to a gene: 8. CDR3 DNA sequence: TGTGCCAGCAGTTTGATACAGGGGGCGTCTGAAGCTTTCTTT. This codes for CASSLIQGASEAFF.

This chain connects TRBV24-1 to TRBJ1-1; D uncertain. V lost 1 base and J 5 bases, leaving 7 bases between the germline ends. The CDR3 loop spans 13 amino acids. Germline CDR1 and CDR2: KGHDR and SFDVKD. CDR3 region: CATSDLSGTEAFF. In nucleotides, the CDR3 is TGTGCCACCAGTGATTTATCCGGGACTGAAGCTTTCTTT.

The chain employs TRBV6-5 and TRBJ2-3; TRBD2 aligns across 14 bases. Trimming took 4 bases from V and 8 from J; bases not matched to a gene: 8. Germline CDR1 MNHEY, CDR2 SVGAGI. The CDR3 extends over 16 amino acids. The CDR3 DNA follows: TGTGCCAGCAGTTTTCAGACTAGCGGGGGGGCGTTTACGCAGTATTTT. Its translation: CASSFQTSGGAFTQYF.